This TCR beta chain was profiled in a study of blood T cell repertoires in COVID-19 (dated by TCRdb to the early 2020s). Background on the whole study: Samples covering the acute and convalescent phases of COVID-19 were provided by collaborators in the United States, Italy and Spain. The prospective study material was composed of cDNA or gDNA derived from T cells, B-cell-depleted T cells, or PBMCs. Deeply sampled blood TCRbeta repertoires from subjects exposed to, actively infected with, or recovered from COVID-19 were included in the dataset. The repertoires were released in a freely available public database meant as a resource for research on the immune response to SARS-CoV-2. The samples were drawn from two sources: the first 160 participants of the ongoing ImmuneRACE study, and fewer than 1,500 subjects contributed by 6 global collaborators. Sample metadata almost always included a de-identified subject ID, COVID-19 status, age in years and sex. Where available, HLA class I and class II types were taken from metadata supplied by the sample provider and were not determined by assay-based typing. What the research found in general, with its limitations: Clinical and demographic metadata were provided uncurated, with the amount varying by source and participant.

Of note for this clone: There is no known antigen for this receptor. Base qualities are not at hand, and no much larger clone is one base apart.

Participants in the prospective study were aged roughly 18 to 95 years, lived in 20 to 30 United States geographic areas, and enrolled through a virtual design. In the prospective study, cohorts were assigned on the basis of participant-reported clinical history obtained from a screening survey and a study questionnaire. Recovered participants in ImmuneRACE Cohort 3 were defined by two consecutive negative NP/OP PCR tests, clearance by a healthcare professional, or resolution of symptoms. Mobile phlebotomists in the prospective study collected whole blood, serum and a nasopharyngeal or oropharyngeal swab from every participant. Participants in the prospective study had the option to provide additional blood draws and questionnaires over a roughly 2-month period. Blood samples from the prospective study were shipped frozen or at room temperature prior to DNA extraction. TCRbeta CDR3 regions were amplified from genomic DNA by means of the immunoSEQ Assay, a bias-controlled multiplex PCR. In the authors' own workflow: The number of nucleated cells in each sample was estimated from the amplification of reference gene primers within the assay. To quantify the absolute abundance of each unique TCRbeta CDR3 rearrangement, sequence reads were collapsed and filtered. For each sample, productive Simpson clonality was calculated as the square root of Simpson's diversity index across productive rearrangements. This immuneACCESS table, as held by TCRdb, lists in-frame sequences with V and J called but not all clones. Of the missing ones, under half trace to an unresolved V gene in checked studies; the others have no known cause. D and trimming come from the DNA, and the V and J calls and clone size come from that table. Within this sample are about 140,000 clones, with just over 85% of them counted one time only. About 4.5% of the sample lies in the top ten.

The clonotype was recovered from a man in his fifties who had recovered from COVID-19. The sequenced sample consisted of PBMCs or T cells enriched from blood (not recorded which).

The DNA sequence is given as TGTGCCAGCAGCTTCGAAGGGGGCGTCACTGAAGCTTTCTTT. The translation is CASSFEGGVTEAFF. The chain joins TRBV11-2 to TRBJ1-1; 7 of the junction bases match TRBD1. Trimming accounts for 3 bases at V and 4 bases at J, while the number of junction bases matched to no gene is 5. Inclusive of the bounding cysteine and phenylalanine, the CDR3 is 14 residues long. Only CDR3 DNA remains: 42 bases, in frame from the first base. According to the germline V gene, CDR1 reads SGHAT and CDR2 reads FQNNGV.